This T cell receptor beta chain was captured by sequencing in a study of human T cells and chemical hapten exposure. About the research overall: During the roughly 25-week study period, patients had diphenylcyclopropenone applied to the scalp every week.

TCRdb re-called the RACE reads with MiXCR, one entry per CDR3 protein. The sample includes just under 350,000 distinct CDR3 sequences, roughly 6.9% of them seen just once. Study outcomes and limitations: No change in TCRs above 1 in 1000 frequency was produced by DPC sensitization. Significantly more large CDR3 similarity clusters arose among expanded TCRs than among controls.

This clonotype showed up just a few times. Its antigen is still unknown. Germline V gives CDR1 MNHEY, CDR2 SVGEGT. The CDR3 spans 13 residues. V was trimmed by 2 bases and J by 4 bases, leaving 5 bases between them. Noted time point: patch test 1, 2 weeks after DPC sensitization. Regarding treatment: therapeutic diphenylcyclopropenone sensitization with weekly scalp DPC. Every patch test was put on after a blood sample was taken. V usage is TRBV6-2 or TRBV6-3 and J usage is TRBJ2-2; D unclear. This receptor was obtained from a woman aged 18-30 years with alopecia areata. Some clones in this sample may be carry-over from other donors' samples. The sample in question was whole blood, obtained in connection with sensitization to the hapten diphenylcyclopropenone (DPC). In DNA, the CDR3 is TGTGCCAGCAGTTACGCTTTCACCGGGGAGCTGTTTTTT. Residues: CASSYAFTGELFF.